One sample yielded the 27 T cell receptor beta chains listed below, sequenced in a study of regulatory T cells in long-lasting Graves disease. Arm-PCR of CDR3 regions and iRepertoire HTBI primers were used to build TCR beta libraries. TCRdb ran MiXCR on the multiplex PCR reads and lists one entry per CDR3 protein. The table has around 400,000 distinct CDR3 sequences, over 12% seen once. Described time point: newly diagnosed GD, antithyroid drugs for less than 3 months. Researchers made the TCR library from RNA that was extracted from PBMCs. This sample was shared with a second study, whose subject was T cells in Graves' hyperthyroidism and ophthalmopathy.

The input for sequencing was peripheral blood mononuclear cells (PBMCs), taken at new diagnosis, from a patient treated with antithyroid drugs. Every receptor here comes from a woman in her thirties or forties with Graves disease.

V and J are TRBV4-1 and TRBJ2-1; perhaps TRBD1 as D (6 bases). V was clipped by 4 bases and J by 2 bases, with 9 bases between them. Germline CDR1 reads MGHRA; CDR2 reads YSYEKL. The CDR3 is 14 amino acids. CDR3 sequence (DNA): TGCGCCAGCAGCCCCCGGGACACCTACAATGAGCAGTTCTTC. As protein: CASSPRDTYNEQFF.

Concerning this clonotype: A junction end diverges from the germline sequence, so it may reflect a read error. The rearrangement links TRBV5-1 to TRBJ1-2, with 9 bases fitting TRBD1. Germline CDR1 and CDR2: SGHRS and YFSETQ. The CDR3 runs to 15 residues. The CDR3 loop reads CGSSPEGQGFYGYTF. The CDR3 region has the DNA TGCGGCAGCAGCCCAGAGGGACAGGGATTCTATGGCTACACCTTC.

A few counts support this clonotype. The chain recombines TRBV2 with TRBJ2-3; D remains ambiguous. The germline CDR1 and CDR2 sequences are SNHLY and FYNNEI. The germline V and J ends were trimmed by 7 bases and 1 base, with 6 bases remaining between them. The CDR3 loop spans 12 amino acids. The DNA for the CDR3 is TGTGCCAGCATGTGGGGCACAGATACGCAGTATTTT. The encoded protein is CASMWGTDTQYF.

Notes on this clonotype: Since a much larger clone is just one base distant, this may be a read error. The rearrangement uses TRBV6-2 or TRBV6-3 and TRBJ1-1; D not resolved. This CDR3 region has 10 residues. CDR1 MNHEY and CDR2 SVGEGT come from the germline V gene. V was clipped by 6 bases and J by 3 bases, with 2 bases between them. The DNA for the CDR3 is TGTGCCAGCAGGTACACTGAAGCTTTCTTT. Amino acid sequence: CASRYTEAFF.

There are many counts of this clonotype. The chain couples TRBV3-1 to TRBJ1-4; D gene ambiguous. This CDR3 has 11 residues. The V end lost 3 bases, the J end lost 8 bases, and 4 bases lay between the germline ends. Germline loops: CDR1 LGHDT, CDR2 YNNKEL (reference sequence). CDR3 sequence: CASSQYEKLFF. CDR3 nucleotides: TGTGCCAGCAGCCAGTACGAAAAACTGTTTTTT.

Comments on this clonotype: One junction end disagrees with the germline gene, perhaps due to a read error. The genes are TRBV6-2 or TRBV6-3 and TRBJ2-7, with a weak D call TRBD1 (5 bases). Looked up from germline, CDR1 is MNHEY and CDR2 is SVGEGT. The CDR3 has 15 amino acids. The CDR3 DNA follows: TGTGCCGGCAGTTACTCGAGTCAGGGTGTCGACGAGCAGTACTTC. The encoded protein is CAGSYSSQGVDEQYF.

This clonotype was seen repeatedly, ten times or more. The V and J genes are TRBV11-3 and TRBJ1-1; 11 nucleotides agree with TRBD1. The germline CDR1 and CDR2 sequences are SGHNT and YENEEA. CDR3 length equals 17 residues. With 4 bases clipped from V and 6 bases from J, the junction kept 13 bases outside the gene matches. The CDR3 region is CASSSRTGQGVVAEAFF. CDR3 DNA sequence: TGTGCCAGCAGCTCAAGAACGGGACAGGGGGTCGTCGCTGAAGCTTTCTTT.

This clonotype was counted at least ten times. The gene calls are TRBV6-2 or TRBV6-3 and TRBJ1-1, with no clear D. Deletions cut 3 bases from V and 0 bases from J, with 8 bases between. The CDR3 length is 14 residues. Germline V CDR1 and CDR2: MNHEY, SVGEGT. The CDR3 loop is CASSYDGMNTEAFF. CDR3 in DNA: TGTGCCAGCAGTTATGACGGGATGAACACTGAAGCTTTCTTT.

This clonotype was recorded many times. The gene calls are TRBV2 and TRBJ2-6; D is ambiguous. Germline values: CDR1 SNHLY, CDR2 FYNNEI. The germline V and J ends were trimmed by 2 bases and 2 bases, with 1 base remaining between them. The CDR3 is 13 amino acids. CDR3 sequence (DNA): TGTGCCAGCAGTGAAACTGGGGCCAACGTCCTGACTTTC. This sequence encodes CASSETGANVLTF.

This clonotype was seen at least ten times. The chain joins TRBV20-1 to TRBJ2-4, with TRBD1 matching 7 bases. The trim removed 6 bases at V and 1 base at J, leaving 9 bases unmatched. Germline-derived CDR1 and CDR2 are DFQATT and SNEGSKA (reference sequence). The CDR3 is made up of 15 amino acids. In DNA, the CDR3 is TGCAGTGCCATCGACAGGGATGTTGCCAAAAACATTCAGTACTTC. This gives the protein CSAIDRDVAKNIQYF.

This clonotype was counted many times. V usage is TRBV28 and J usage is TRBJ1-1, with TRBD1 as a possible D gene (5 bases). The CDR3 covers 14 residues. V lost 1 base and J lost 1, with 7 bases in between. The germline V gene has CDR1 MDHEN and CDR2 SYDVKM. The CDR3, as DNA: TGTGCCAGCAGTTTATCCGGGGCGAACACTGAAGCTTTCTTT. Amino acid sequence: CASSLSGANTEAFF.

The table lists this clonotype with many counts. The V call is TRBV9, the J call TRBJ2-6; D gene unclear. The germline V and J ends were trimmed by 3 bases and 11 bases, with 6 bases remaining between them. The CDR3 runs 11 residues. The germline V gene has CDR1 SGDLS and CDR2 YYNGEE. DNA for the CDR3: TGTGCCAGCAGCGGTCCCGACGTCCTGACTTTC. Translation: CASSGPDVLTF.

This clonotype was picked up a small number of times. One base away lies a much larger clone, so this may be a sequencing read error. The rearrangement links TRBV10-3 to TRBJ1-2, with no clear D. Germline values: CDR1 ENHRY, CDR2 SYGVKD. CDR3 size: 18 residues. The V end was cut by 0 bases, the J end by 1 base, with 18 bases between. The DNA for the CDR3 is TGTGCCATCAGTGAGTCGCCGCTCCCGCGTGGAAATAACTATGGCTACACCTTC. This gives the protein CAISESPLPRGNNYGYTF.

This clonotype was detected a few times. The CDR3 DNA reads TGTGCCAGCAGTTGGCAGGGTAATCAGCCCCAGCATTTT. Its translation is CASSWQGNQPQHF. This chain joins TRBV6-5 and TRBJ1-5, with D possibly TRBD1 on 5 matching bases. V was shortened by 4 bases and J by 4 bases, with 8 bases between the two germline ends. Germline assignment: CDR1 MNHEY and CDR2 SVGAGI. This CDR3 region has 13 residues.

Ten or more counts support this clonotype. Written as DNA, the CDR3 is TGTGCCACCAGTGCGGGGGCCGGGGAGCTGTTTTTT. Its translation: CATSAGAGELFF. V gene TRBV24-1 combines with J gene TRBJ2-2; a weak D match, TRBD2 (6 bases). This CDR3 contains 12 residues. The V end was cut by 5 bases, the J end by 6 bases, with 6 bases between. In germline, CDR1 is KGHDR, CDR2 SFDVKD.

In its sample, this clonotype was seen many times. The chain links TRBV2 to TRBJ1-5, with 11 bases identical to TRBD1. Germline CDR1 reads SNHLY; CDR2 reads FYNNEI. The CDR3 totals 15 residues. J lost 8 bases, V lost 6 bases, and 9 bases had no gene match. The CDR3, as DNA: TGTGCCAGCAGAGGGGACAGGGGGTACGAGAAGCCCCAGCATTTT. Translated: CASRGDRGYEKPQHF. The whole variable domain, remainder taken from reference TRBV2 and TRBJ1-5, is EPEVTQTPSHQVTQMGQEVILRCVPISNHLYFYWYRQILGQKVEFLVSFYNNEISEKSEIFDDQFSVERPDGSNFTLKIRSTKLEDSAMYFCASRGDRGYEKPQHFGDGTRLSIL.

The chain combines TRBV19 with TRBJ2-2, with TRBD2 matching over 10 bases. Trimming took 4 bases from V and 7 from J; bases not matched to a gene: 12. Germline V gives CDR1 LNHDA, CDR2 SQIVND (reference sequence). The CDR3 sequence is 17 residues long. The CDR3 sequence is CASSTLAGVERGGELFF. CDR3 in DNA: TGTGCCAGTAGTACTCTAGCGGGAGTGGAAAGGGGCGGGGAGCTGTTTTTT.

This sequence joins TRBV28 and TRBJ1-3; 12 bases are a match to TRBD1. The CDR3 totals 16 residues. The germline gives CDR1 MDHEN, CDR2 SYDVKM. J was trimmed by 2 bases and V by 5 bases; bases with no gene match: 4. CDR3 sequence: CASSPRDRGPGNTIYF. CDR3 bases: TGTGCCAGCAGTCCGAGGGACAGGGGGCCTGGAAACACCATATATTTT.

In its sample, this clonotype was seen many times. The chain joins TRBV28 to TRBJ1-5; no definite D call. CDR1 and CDR2 (germline): MDHEN, SYDVKM. This CDR3 comprises 17 residues. Trimming took 2 bases from V and 3 from J, leaving 17 bases between them. The CDR3 region has the DNA TGTGCCAGCAGTTTACTCTCTGACTCTGTTGACAATCAGCCCCAGCATTTT. Translating it yields CASSLLSDSVDNQPQHF.

The chain employs TRBV3-1 and TRBJ2-3; D is perhaps TRBD2 (5 bases). This CDR3 has 15 residues. V was shortened by 4 bases and J by 2 bases, with 13 bases between the two germline ends. Germline V gene lookup returns CDR1 LGHDT and CDR2 YNNKEL (reference sequence). CDR3 nucleotide sequence: TGTGCCAGCAGCCCGGGGAGCGGCTACACAGATACGCAGTATTTT. Its translation: CASSPGSGYTDTQYF.

This clonotype appeared many times. This sequence joins TRBV27 and TRBJ2-3, with a tentative D call TRBD1 (5 bases). The CDR3 runs to 14 residues. Trimming shortened V by 5 bases and J by 1 base, and 10 bases separated the two germline ends. Germline CDR1 and CDR2: MNHEY and SMNVEV (reference sequence). CDR3 nucleotide sequence: TGTGCCAGCAGTGTCCAACAGGGCACAGATACGCAGTATTTT. As protein: CASSVQQGTDTQYF.

This clonotype was observed at least ten times. The genes are TRBV28 and TRBJ2-7; D call uncertain. V was trimmed by 2 bases and J by 6 bases, leaving 8 bases between them. This CDR3 comprises 12 residues. The germline CDR1 and CDR2 sequences are MDHEN and SYDVKM. Written as DNA, the CDR3 is TGTGCCAGCAGTTTAACAGTATCCGAGCAGTACTTC. It translates to CASSLTVSEQYF.

CDR3 bases: TGTGCCACCAGCAGAGGGGTTGTGAACACTGAAGCTTTCTTT. Amino acids: CATSRGVVNTEAFF. The chain has TRBV15 and TRBJ1-1; D unresolved. Trimming took 1 base from V and 0 from J, leaving 6 bases between them. Germline-derived CDR1 and CDR2 are LNHNV and YYDKDF (reference sequence). The CDR3 runs 14 residues.

This clonotype has ten or more counts. The chain combines TRBV19 with TRBJ2-1; no definite D call. Trimming took 5 bases from V and 0 from J, leaving 8 bases between them. In germline, CDR1 is LNHDA, CDR2 SQIVND (reference sequence). This CDR3 region has 14 residues. CDR3 nucleotide sequence: TGTGCCAGTAGTGTCCCGAGCTCCTACAATGAGCAGTTCTTC. Protein sequence: CASSVPSSYNEQFF.

The chain employs TRBV14 and TRBJ2-1; D remains ambiguous. The germline V gene encodes CDR1 SGHDN and CDR2 FVKESK. Trimming removed 2 bases at V and 4 bases at J, with 12 bases between. The CDR3 contains 15 residues. In DNA, the CDR3 is TGTGCCAGCAGCCAATTACGGGCCGGATACAATGAGCAGTTCTTC. The encoded protein is CASSQLRAGYNEQFF.

This chain uses TRBV6-1 with TRBJ1-5, with D possibly matching TRBD1 (6 bases). The V gene lost 6 bases and the J gene lost 0 bases, with 12 bases spanning the gap. Germline V CDR1 and CDR2: MNHNS, SASEGT. The CDR3 extends over 15 amino acids. CDR3 sequence (DNA): TGTGCCAGCAGACCGGGACATAATAGCAATCAGCCCCAGCATTTT. Its protein is CASRPGHNSNQPQHF.

This clonotype was observed at least ten times. This rearrangement joins TRBV16 to TRBJ2-1; D is undetermined. The V gene lost 4 bases and the J gene lost 9 bases, with 7 bases spanning the gap. From germline, CDR1 is KGHSY and CDR2 FQNENV. CDR3 length equals 11 residues. The CDR3 sequence is CASSRDAEQFF. The CDR3 DNA reads TGTGCCAGCAGCCGTGATGCTGAGCAGTTCTTC.